Below, one TCR beta chain is given with its context. The antigen remains unidentified. MiXCR was run by TCRdb on the reads, yielding one entry per CDR3 protein. The repertoire holds about 920,000 distinct CDR3 sequences, with more than 25% as singletons. This sample was taken from a study of T cell repertoires in cytomegalovirus infection. The CDR3 contains 13 residues. Trimming took off 6 bases at V and 5 bases at J, with 13 bases between the two ends. The germline V gene encodes CDR1 MNHEY and CDR2 SMNVEV (reference sequence). The sequencing used cultured CD8+ T cells from PBMCs, collected from culture after CMV antigen stimulation. J is TRBJ1-1 and V is TRBV27; D is unresolved. The sequence was collected from a human donor in good health (CMV status not recorded). Some clones in this sample may be carry-over from other donors' samples. The CDR3 nucleotides are TGTGCCAGCAGCCAAAGTTTAGTTACTGAAGCTTTCTTT. Translation gives CASSQSLVTEAFF.